This TCR beta chain was identified in a study of cytomegalovirus exposure and HLA in healthy donors. Study-level points and caveats: As was reported, the classifier diagnosed cytomegalovirus status with high specificity and sensitivity. By a later analysis, the bulk of CMV-associated TCR beta chains appeared HLA-restricted. Later, TCR association rates were found to vary by HLA locus, highest for DRB1 and lowest for HLA-C.

In regard to this clone: The antigen remains unidentified.

The study ran its PCR with 60 Vbeta and 13 Jbeta primers. Only in-frame clones appear in the TCRdb table, and some are missing; sequencing was by immunoSEQ multiplex PCR. The table lists over 75,000 clones, around 74% of them singletons. Germline CDR1 and CDR2: SGDLS and YYNGEE. The CDR3 totals 16 residues. The trim removed 4 bases at V and 4 bases at J, leaving 4 bases unmatched. J is TRBJ2-1 and V is TRBV9; 14 bases fit TRBD2. The sample consisted of PBMCs. The clonotype was recovered from a man aged 35 to 55 in good health and CMV-seropositive. CDR3 residues: CASSSRLAGGYNEQFF. The CDR3 coding sequence is TGTGCCAGCAGCTCCCGACTAGCGGGGGGGTACAATGAGCAGTTCTTC.